This entry is about one TCR beta chain. Its specificity is unknown. The use of a sample-barcoded 5' primer and a J-beta primer mix characterized a second PCR of roughly 7 to 12 cycles. Sequencing yielded, for each sample, at least 2.5 million paired-end reads carrying CDR3. TCRdb used MiXCR to reprocess the 5' RACE reads, holding one entry per CDR3 protein. The sample holds over 1,500,000 distinct CDR3 sequences; 40% to 55% are singletons and the top ten take 2.1%. The record originates from a study of blood T cells in healthy people across ages. Study-level results: Estimated diversity that came from one million T cells was considered an underestimate. Getting older went along with TCR beta diversity per million T cells dropping roughly linearly.

This CDR3 spans 13 amino acids. CDR1 and CDR2 (germline): DFQATT, SNEGSKA (reference sequence). The sample taken for sequencing was blood. This clonotype was sampled from a woman in her forties in good health. The rearrangement links TRBV20-1 to TRBJ2-4, with 7 bases that match TRBD2. The last part of the DNA fits TRBJ2-5 better; the J call may be wrong. The CDR3 DNA reads TGCAGTGCTCCGGAGGGAGGGCGGGAGACCCAGTACTTC. Translated, it gives CSAPEGGRETQYF.